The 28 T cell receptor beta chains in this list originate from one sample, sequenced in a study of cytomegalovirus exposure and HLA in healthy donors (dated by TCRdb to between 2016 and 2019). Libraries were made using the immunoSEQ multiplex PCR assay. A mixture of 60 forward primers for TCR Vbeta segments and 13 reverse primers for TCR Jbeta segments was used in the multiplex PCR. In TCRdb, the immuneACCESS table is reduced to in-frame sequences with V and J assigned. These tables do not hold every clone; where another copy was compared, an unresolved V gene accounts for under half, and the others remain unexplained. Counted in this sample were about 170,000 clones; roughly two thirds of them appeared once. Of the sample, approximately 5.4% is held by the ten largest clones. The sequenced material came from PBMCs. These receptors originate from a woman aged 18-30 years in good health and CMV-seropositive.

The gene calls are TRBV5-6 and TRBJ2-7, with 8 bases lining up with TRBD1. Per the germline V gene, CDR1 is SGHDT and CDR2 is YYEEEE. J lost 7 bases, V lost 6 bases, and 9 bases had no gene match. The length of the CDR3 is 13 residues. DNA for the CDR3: TGTGCCAGCACCGTAGGACAGGGAGGAGAGCAGTACTTC. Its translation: CASTVGQGGEQYF.

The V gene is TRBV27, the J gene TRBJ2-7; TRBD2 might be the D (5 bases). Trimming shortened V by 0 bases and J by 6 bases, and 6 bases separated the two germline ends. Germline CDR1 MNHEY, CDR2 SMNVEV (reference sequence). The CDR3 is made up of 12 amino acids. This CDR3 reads CASSLSGSEQYF. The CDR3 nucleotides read TGTGCCAGCAGTTTATCAGGGAGCGAGCAGTACTTC.

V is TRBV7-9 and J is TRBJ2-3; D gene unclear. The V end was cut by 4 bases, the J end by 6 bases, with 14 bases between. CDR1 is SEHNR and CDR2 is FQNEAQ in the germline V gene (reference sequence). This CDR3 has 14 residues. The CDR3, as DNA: TGTGCCAGCAGCTGGGCCGACCTCGCGGATACGCAGTATTTT. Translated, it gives CASSWADLADTQYF.

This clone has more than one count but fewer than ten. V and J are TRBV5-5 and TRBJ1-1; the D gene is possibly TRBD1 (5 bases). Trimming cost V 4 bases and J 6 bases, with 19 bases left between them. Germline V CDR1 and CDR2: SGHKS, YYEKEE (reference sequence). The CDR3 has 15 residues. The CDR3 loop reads CASSPGVGRGAEAFF. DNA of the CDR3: TGTGCCAGCAGCCCGGGCGTGGGACGGGGGGCTGAAGCTTTCTTT.

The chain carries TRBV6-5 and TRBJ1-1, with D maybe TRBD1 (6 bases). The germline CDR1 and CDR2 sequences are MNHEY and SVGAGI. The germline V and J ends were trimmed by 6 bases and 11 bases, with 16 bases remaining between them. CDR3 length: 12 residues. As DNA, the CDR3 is TGTGCCAGCAGCGCCCCGACAGGACGGGCTTTCTTT. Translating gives CASSAPTGRAFF.

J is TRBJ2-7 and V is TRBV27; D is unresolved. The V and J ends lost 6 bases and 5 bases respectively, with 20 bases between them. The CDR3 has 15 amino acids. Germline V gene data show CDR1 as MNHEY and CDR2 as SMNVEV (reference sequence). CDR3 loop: CASSSPRLESNEQYF. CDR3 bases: TGTGCCAGCAGCTCCCCTAGGCTGGAGTCGAACGAGCAGTACTTC.

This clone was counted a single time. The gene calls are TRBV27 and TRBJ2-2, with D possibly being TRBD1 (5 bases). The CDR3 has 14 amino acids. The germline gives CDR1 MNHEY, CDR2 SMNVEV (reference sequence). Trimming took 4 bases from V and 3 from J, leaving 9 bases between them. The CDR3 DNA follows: TGTGCCAGCAGTTGGTCCAGGGACACCGGGGAGCTGTTTTTT. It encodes CASSWSRDTGELFF.

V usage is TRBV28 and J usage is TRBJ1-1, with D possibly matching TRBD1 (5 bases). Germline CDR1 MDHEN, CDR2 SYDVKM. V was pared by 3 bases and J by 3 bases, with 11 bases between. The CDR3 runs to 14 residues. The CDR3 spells CASSFGRGDTEAFF. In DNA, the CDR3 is TGTGCCAGCAGTTTTGGCCGGGGGGACACTGAAGCTTTCTTT.

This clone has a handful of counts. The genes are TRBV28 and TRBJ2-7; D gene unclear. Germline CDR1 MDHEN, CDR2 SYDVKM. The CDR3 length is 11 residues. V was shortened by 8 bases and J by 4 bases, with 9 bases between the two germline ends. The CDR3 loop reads CASHTGYEQYF. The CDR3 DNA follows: TGTGCCAGCCATACGGGTTACGAGCAGTACTTC.

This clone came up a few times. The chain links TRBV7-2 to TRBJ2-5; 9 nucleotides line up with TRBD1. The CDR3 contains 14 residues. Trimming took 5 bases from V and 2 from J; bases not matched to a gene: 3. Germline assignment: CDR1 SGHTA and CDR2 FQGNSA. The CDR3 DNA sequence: TGTGCCAGCAGCGACAGGGGGAAGCAAGAGACCCAGTACTTC. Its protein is CASSDRGKQETQYF.

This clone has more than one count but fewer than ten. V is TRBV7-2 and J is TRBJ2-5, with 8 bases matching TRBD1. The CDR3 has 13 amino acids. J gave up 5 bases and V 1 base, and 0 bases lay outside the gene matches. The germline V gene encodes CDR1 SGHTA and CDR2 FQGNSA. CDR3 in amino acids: CASSLGQGETQYF. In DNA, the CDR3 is TGTGCCAGCAGCTTAGGACAGGGGGAGACCCAGTACTTC.

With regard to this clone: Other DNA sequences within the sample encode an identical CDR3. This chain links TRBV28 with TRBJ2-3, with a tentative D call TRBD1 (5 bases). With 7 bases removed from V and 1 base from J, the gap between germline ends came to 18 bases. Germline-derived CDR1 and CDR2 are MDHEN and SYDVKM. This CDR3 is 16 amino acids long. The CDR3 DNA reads TGTGCCAGCACCTCTCCCCAGACAGATGGCACAGATACGCAGTATTTT. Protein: CASTSPQTDGTDTQYF.

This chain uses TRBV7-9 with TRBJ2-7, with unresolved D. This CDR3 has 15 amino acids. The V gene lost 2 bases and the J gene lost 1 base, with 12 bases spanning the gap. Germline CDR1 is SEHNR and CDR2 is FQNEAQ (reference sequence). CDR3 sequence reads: CASSLSSTASYEQYF. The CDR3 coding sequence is TGTGCCAGCAGCTTAAGTAGTACTGCTTCCTACGAGCAGTACTTC.

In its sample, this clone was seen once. The CDR3 bases are TGTGCCAGCAGGCTGGGACAGGGGGACACTGAAGCTTTCTTT. It is translated as CASRLGQGDTEAFF. This chain joins TRBV27 and TRBJ1-1, with TRBD1 identical over 11 bases. The ends lost 6 bases at V and 3 bases at J; junction bases unmatched: 3. The length of the CDR3 is 14 residues. The germline V gene has CDR1 MNHEY and CDR2 SMNVEV (reference sequence).

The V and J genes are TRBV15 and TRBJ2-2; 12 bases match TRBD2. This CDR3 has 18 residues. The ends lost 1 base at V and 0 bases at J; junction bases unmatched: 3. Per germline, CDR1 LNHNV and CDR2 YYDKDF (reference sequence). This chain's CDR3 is CATSRGRTSGANTGELFF. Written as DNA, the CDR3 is TGTGCCACCAGCAGAGGCAGGACTAGCGGGGCGAACACCGGGGAGCTGTTTTTT.

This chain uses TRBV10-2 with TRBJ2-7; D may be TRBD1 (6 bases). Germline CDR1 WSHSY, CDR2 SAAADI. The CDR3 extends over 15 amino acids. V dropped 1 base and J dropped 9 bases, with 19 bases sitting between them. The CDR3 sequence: CASSELGQNMMGQYF. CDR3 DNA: TGCGCCAGCAGTGAGTTAGGACAGAACATGATGGGGCAGTACTTC.

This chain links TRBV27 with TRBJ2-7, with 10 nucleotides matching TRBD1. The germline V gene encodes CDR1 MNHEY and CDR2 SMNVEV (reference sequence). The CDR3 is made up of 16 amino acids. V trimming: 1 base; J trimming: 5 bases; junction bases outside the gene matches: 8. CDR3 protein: CASSLFPGTGDDEQYF. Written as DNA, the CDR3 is TGTGCCAGCAGTTTATTTCCAGGGACAGGGGATGACGAGCAGTACTTC.

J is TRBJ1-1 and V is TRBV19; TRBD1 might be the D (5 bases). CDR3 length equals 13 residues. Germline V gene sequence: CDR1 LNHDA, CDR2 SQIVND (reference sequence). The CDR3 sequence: CAAGGFLSTEAFF. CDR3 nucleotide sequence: TGTGCGGCTGGGGGGTTCTTGAGCACTGAAGCTTTCTTT.

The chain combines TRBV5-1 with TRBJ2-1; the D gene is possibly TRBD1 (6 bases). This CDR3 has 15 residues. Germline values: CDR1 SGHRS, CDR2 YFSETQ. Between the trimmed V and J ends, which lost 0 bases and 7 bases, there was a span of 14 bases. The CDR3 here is CASSLEGRGWNEQFF. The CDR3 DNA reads TGCGCCAGCAGCTTGGAGGGCAGGGGTTGGAATGAGCAGTTCTTC.

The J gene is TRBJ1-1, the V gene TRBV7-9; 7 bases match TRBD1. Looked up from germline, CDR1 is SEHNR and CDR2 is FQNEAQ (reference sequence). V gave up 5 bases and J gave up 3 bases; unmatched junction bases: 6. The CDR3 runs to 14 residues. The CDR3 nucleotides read TGTGCCAGCAGCCTACAGGGGTCTGACACTGAAGCTTTCTTT. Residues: CASSLQGSDTEAFF.

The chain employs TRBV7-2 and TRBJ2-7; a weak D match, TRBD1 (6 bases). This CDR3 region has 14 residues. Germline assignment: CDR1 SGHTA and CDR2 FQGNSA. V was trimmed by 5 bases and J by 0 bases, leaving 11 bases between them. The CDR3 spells CASSIDRTSYEQYF. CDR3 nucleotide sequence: TGTGCCAGCAGCATCGACAGGACCTCCTACGAGCAGTACTTC.

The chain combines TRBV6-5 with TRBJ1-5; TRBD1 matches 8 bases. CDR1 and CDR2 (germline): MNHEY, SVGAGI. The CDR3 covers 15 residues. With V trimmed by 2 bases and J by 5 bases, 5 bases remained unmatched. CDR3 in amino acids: CASSYTLDRDQPQHF. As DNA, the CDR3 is TGTGCCAGCAGTTACACCCTGGACAGGGATCAGCCCCAGCATTTT.

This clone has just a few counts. CDR3 amino acids: CASSLDLQGEYEQYF. CDR3 sequence (DNA): TGTGCCAGCAGCTTAGATCTACAGGGGGAATACGAGCAGTACTTC. V is TRBV11-2 and J is TRBJ2-7; 8 bases align to TRBD1. CDR3 length: 15 residues. Germline V gene lookup returns CDR1 SGHAT and CDR2 FQNNGV. With V trimmed by 0 bases and J by 4 bases, 5 bases remained unmatched.

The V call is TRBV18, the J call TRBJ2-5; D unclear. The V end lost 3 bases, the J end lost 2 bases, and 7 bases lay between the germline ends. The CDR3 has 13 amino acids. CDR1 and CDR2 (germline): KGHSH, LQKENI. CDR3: CASSPDLQETQYF. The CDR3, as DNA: TGTGCCAGCTCACCTGACTTACAAGAGACCCAGTACTTC.

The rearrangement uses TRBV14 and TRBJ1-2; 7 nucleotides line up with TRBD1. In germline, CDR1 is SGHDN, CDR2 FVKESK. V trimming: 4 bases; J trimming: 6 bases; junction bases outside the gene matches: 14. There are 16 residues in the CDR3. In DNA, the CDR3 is TGTGCCAGCAGCCCCTCAAGGACAGGTTCAGGTGATGGCTACACCTTC. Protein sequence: CASSPSRTGSGDGYTF.

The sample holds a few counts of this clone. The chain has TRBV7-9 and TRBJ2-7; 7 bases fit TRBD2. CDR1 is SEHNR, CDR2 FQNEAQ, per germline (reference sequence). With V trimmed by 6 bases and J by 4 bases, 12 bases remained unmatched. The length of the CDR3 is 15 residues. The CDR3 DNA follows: TGTGCCAGCAGGCTCGGGGAGGGCGGTGCGTACGAGCAGTACTTC. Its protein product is CASRLGEGGAYEQYF.

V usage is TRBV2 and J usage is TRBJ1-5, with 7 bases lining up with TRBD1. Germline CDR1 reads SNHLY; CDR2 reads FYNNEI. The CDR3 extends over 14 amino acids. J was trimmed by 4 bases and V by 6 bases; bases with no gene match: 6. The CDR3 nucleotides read TGTGCCAGCAGCTCGGACAGGTTAAATCAGCCCCAGCATTTT. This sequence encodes CASSSDRLNQPQHF.

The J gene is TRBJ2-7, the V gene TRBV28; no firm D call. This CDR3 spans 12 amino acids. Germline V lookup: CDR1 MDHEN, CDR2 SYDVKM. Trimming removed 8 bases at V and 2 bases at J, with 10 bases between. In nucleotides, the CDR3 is TGTGCCAGCCGTGGCCTCGCCTACGAGCAGTACTTC. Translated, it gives CASRGLAYEQYF. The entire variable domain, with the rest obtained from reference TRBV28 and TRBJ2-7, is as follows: DVKVTQSSRYLVKRTGEKVFLECVQDMDHENMFWYRQDPGLGLRLIYFSYDVKMKEKGDIPEGYSVSREKKERFSLILESASTNQTSMYLCASRGLAYEQYFGPGTRLTVT.